This TCR beta chain was recovered during a study of shared clonotypes between healthy human individuals. The wider study: Donors, aged 18 to 49, were a couple of women and a few men.

Method: immunoSEQ multiplex PCR; TCRdb's copy keeps in-frame clones and lacks some. The sample contains 800,000 or so clones, 96% of which appear only once. Points on this clone: Its antigen is unidentified.

Selected positively for CCR7 and CD45RO-negative, naive CD8 cells excluded terminally differentiated effector memory CD45RA+ cells. Germline V lookup: CDR1 DFQATT, CDR2 SNEGSKA (reference sequence). This CDR3 spans 11 amino acids. Trimming removed 4 bases at V and 2 bases at J, with 4 bases between. Overall study findings and caveats: Against clonotypes common to all four donors, non-shared ones had lower generation probabilities.

The sequencing sample was made of naive CD8+ T cells sorted from blood. The TCR was taken from a man aged 30 to 45 in good health. The chain uses TRBV20-1 and TRBJ2-3; no definite D call. CDR3 bases: TGCAGTGCTACAGTCACAGATACGCAGTATTTT. It encodes CSATVTDTQYF.